These 25 T cell receptor beta chains were all obtained from the same sample, sequenced in a study of blood T cell repertoires in COVID-19. This table comes from immunoSEQ multiplex PCR, and its TCRdb copy is limited to in-frame clones, with some not included. The sample has hundreds of thousands of clones, about nine tenths seen once. Specimen: peripheral blood. These TCRs come from a young woman with active or convalescent COVID-19.

On this clone: A read error may be the cause here, since a much bigger clone is one base away. The J gene is TRBJ2-1, the V gene TRBV15; 9 nucleotides align to TRBD2. This CDR3 has 14 residues. Germline CDR1 is LNHNV and CDR2 is YYDKDF (reference sequence). DNA for the CDR3: TGTGCCACCAGTCAAGCGGGAGGTAACAATAAGCAGTTCTTC. Its protein is CATSQAGGNNKQFF.

The chain recombines TRBV5-4 with TRBJ2-7; 7 nucleotides match TRBD2. The CDR3 sequence is 16 residues long. Germline-derived CDR1 and CDR2 are SGHNT and YYREEE (reference sequence). Unmatched junction bases numbered 10, after V lost 4 bases and J lost 0 bases. The CDR3 DNA sequence: TGTGCCAGCAGCGCAGACTCTAGCGGAAGCTCCTACGAGCAGTACTTC. Translated: CASSADSSGSSYEQYF.

The V gene is TRBV25-1, the J gene TRBJ1-1; D call uncertain. Germline V gene sequence: CDR1 MGHDK, CDR2 SYGVNS. This CDR3 has 12 residues. Trimming took off 5 bases at V and 7 bases at J, with 11 bases between the two ends. The CDR3 sequence: CASSWGDGEAFF. The DNA for the CDR3 is TGTGCCAGCAGTTGGGGAGACGGTGAAGCTTTCTTT.

The chain joins TRBV3-1 (or the pseudogene TRBV3-2) to TRBJ2-1, with TRBD1 matching over 7 bases. Germline V CDR1 and CDR2: LGHDT, YNNKEL (reference sequence). Losses at the gene ends were 4 bases for V and 8 bases for J; bases not matched to a gene: 5. The CDR3 contains 13 residues. CDR3 sequence: CASSPIGGYEQFF. DNA for the CDR3: TGTGCCAGCAGCCCGATAGGGGGCTATGAGCAGTTCTTC.

The J gene is TRBJ2-5, the V gene TRBV15, with 8 nucleotides matching TRBD2. This CDR3 comprises 16 residues. Germline V gives CDR1 LNHNV, CDR2 YYDKDF (reference sequence). The V gene end was trimmed by 1 base and the J gene end by 2 bases; junction bases not matched to a gene: 6. DNA of the CDR3: TGTGCCACCAGCAGAGGGGGAATAGCGGGGCAAGAGACCCAGTACTTC. Residues: CATSRGGIAGQETQYF.

This clone was found once. The V and J genes are TRBV5-5 and TRBJ2-5; 12 positions match TRBD2. Trimming removed 1 base from V and 5 bases from J; junction bases left unmatched: 12. Germline V gene sequence: CDR1 SGHKS, CDR2 YYEKEE (reference sequence). This CDR3 has 18 amino acids. The CDR3 nucleotides are TGTGCCAGCAGCTTGTTAGAATCTAGCGGGAGGGCTAGGGAGACCCAGTACTTC. Translated: CASSLLESSGRARETQYF. Combining the CDR3 with reference TRBV5-5 and TRBJ2-5 gives the whole variable domain DAGVTQSPTHLIKTRGQQVTLRCSPISGHKSVSWYQQVLGQGPQFIFQYYEKEERGRGNFPDRFSARQFPNYSSELNVNALLLGDSALYLCASSLLESSGRARETQYFGPGTRLLVL.

This chain uses TRBV11-2 with TRBJ2-3, with 9 bases lining up with TRBD2. CDR1 is SGHAT and CDR2 is FQNNGV in the germline V gene. The CDR3 loop spans 15 amino acids. Trimming took 5 bases from V and 5 from J; bases not matched to a gene: 8. CDR3 bases: TGTGCCAGCAGCCTCGGCGGGGGGGCCGGAGATACGCAGTATTTT. Translating it yields CASSLGGGAGDTQYF.

This chain connects TRBV3-1 (or the pseudogene TRBV3-2) to TRBJ1-1; D remains unclear. Deletions cut 5 bases from V and 1 base from J, with 14 bases between. Germline CDR1 is LGHDT and CDR2 is YNNKEL (reference sequence). The CDR3 sequence is 15 residues long. The CDR3: CASSSFSRWNTEAFF. CDR3 sequence (DNA): TGTGCCAGCAGCTCCTTTTCTCGGTGGAACACTGAAGCTTTCTTT.

This clone showed up just a few times. Other DNA sequences in the sample encode the same CDR3. CDR3 sequence reads: CASSLGQGLNQPQHF. CDR3 coding DNA: TGCGCCAGCAGCTTGGGACAGGGACTCAATCAGCCCCAGCATTTT. The chain joins TRBV5-1 to TRBJ1-5; 7 positions agree with TRBD1. The CDR3 totals 15 residues. The J segment lost 3 bases and the V segment lost 0 bases, leaving 3 bases of the junction unmatched. Germline CDR1 is SGHRS and CDR2 is YFSETQ.

The genes are TRBV12-5 and TRBJ2-6; tentatively, D is TRBD2 (5 bases). The CDR3 loop spans 16 amino acids. Germline CDR1 and CDR2: LGHNT and FRNRAP. The ends were cut back, 6 bases at V and 0 bases at J, with 12 bases in the middle. CDR3 residues: CASGTEAVSGANVLTF. CDR3 bases: TGTGCTAGTGGAACGGAGGCAGTCTCTGGGGCCAACGTCCTGACTTTC.

The chain joins TRBV5-1 to TRBJ2-3; 10 nucleotides align to TRBD1. This CDR3 has 14 amino acids. V dropped 7 bases and J dropped 4; count of bases not matched to a gene: 6. Germline CDR1 and CDR2: SGHRS and YFSETQ. The CDR3 coding sequence is TGCGCCAGCGTACCGGGACAGGGGTCAGATACGCAGTATTTT. Amino acid sequence: CASVPGQGSDTQYF.

CDR3 in DNA: TGCGCCAGCAGCTTGGGGCCCGAGTTCGGCGGCGGGAATGAGCAGTTCTTC. It encodes CASSLGPEFGGGNEQFF. The rearrangement uses TRBV5-1 and TRBJ2-1; D possibly corresponds to TRBD2 (5 bases). Between the trimmed V and J ends, which lost 0 bases and 7 bases, there was a span of 20 bases. Germline V gene sequence: CDR1 SGHRS, CDR2 YFSETQ. The CDR3 contains 17 residues. Full variable domain (outside the CDR3, taken from reference TRBV5-1 and TRBJ2-1): KAGVTQTPRYLIKTRGQQVTLSCSPISGHRSVSWYQQTPGQGLQFLFEYFSETQRNKGNFPGRFSGRQFSNSRSEMNVSTLELGDSALYLCASSLGPEFGGGNEQFFGPGTRLTVL.

The chain is built from TRBV24-1 and TRBJ2-1; TRBD1 agrees at 7 bases. The CDR3 has 13 amino acids. V dropped 6 bases and J dropped 9; count of bases not matched to a gene: 7. Germline V gene sequence: CDR1 KGHDR, CDR2 SFDVKD. The CDR3 bases are TGTGCCACCAGTATGAGGGGGCGCGGTGAGCAGTTCTTC. It translates to CATSMRGRGEQFF.

CDR3 coding DNA: TGTGCCAGCAGTGCTACTAGCCTCGGTGGTGAGCAGTTCTTC. Translation gives CASSATSLGGEQFF. The rearrangement uses TRBV2 and TRBJ2-1, with D perhaps TRBD2 (6 bases). The CDR3 has 14 amino acids. CDR1 and CDR2 (germline): SNHLY, FYNNEI. V shed 4 bases and J shed 9 bases, with 16 bases lying between them.

The rearrangement links TRBV3-1 (or the pseudogene TRBV3-2) to TRBJ2-6; possible D gene TRBD2, 7 bases. This CDR3 is built from 17 residues. CDR1 and CDR2 (germline): LGHDT, YNNKEL (reference sequence). Trimming cost V 4 bases and J 4 bases, with 17 bases left between them. Here the CDR3 DNA reads TGTGCCAGCAGCCCCAAAGGGGGGGGAGGCGGGGCCAACGTCCTGACTTTC. Translation gives CASSPKGGGGGANVLTF.

The rearrangement joins TRBV18 to TRBJ1-1; D might be TRBD1 (5 bases). This CDR3 has 13 residues. CDR1 KGHSH and CDR2 LQKENI come from the germline V gene. Deletions cut 3 bases from V and 6 bases from J, with 11 bases between. The CDR3 sequence is CASSPEGLAEAFF. In DNA, the CDR3 is TGTGCCAGCTCACCGGAGGGGTTAGCTGAAGCTTTCTTT.

This clone appeared a single time. This rearrangement joins TRBV5-1 to TRBJ2-7, with 8 bases identical to TRBD1. The CDR3 has 15 residues. CDR1 SGHRS and CDR2 YFSETQ come from the germline V gene. V was clipped by 0 bases and J by 5 bases; unmatched bases: 7. CDR3 residues: CASSLGTGGLHEQYF. CDR3 in DNA: TGCGCCAGCAGCTTGGGTACAGGGGGTCTACACGAGCAGTACTTC. The complete variable domain, with remaining parts taken from reference TRBV5-1 and TRBJ2-7, reads KAGVTQTPRYLIKTRGQQVTLSCSPISGHRSVSWYQQTPGQGLQFLFEYFSETQRNKGNFPGRFSGRQFSNSRSEMNVSTLELGDSALYLCASSLGTGGLHEQYFGPGTRLTVT.

This chain links TRBV10-2 with TRBJ2-7; TRBD2 is a possible D gene (6 bases). V dropped 4 bases and J dropped 1 base, with 11 bases sitting between them. Germline V gene sequence: CDR1 WSHSY, CDR2 SAAADI. The CDR3 runs to 14 residues. CDR3 sequence reads: CASSGSGTSYEQYF. The CDR3 DNA reads as TGCGCCAGCAGTGGGTCGGGGACTTCCTACGAGCAGTACTTC.

This clone was counted once. This rearrangement joins TRBV2 to TRBJ2-6; 12 bases match TRBD2. The V and J ends lost 6 bases and 4 bases, in that order; junction bases with no gene match: 10. CDR3 length: 18 amino acids. Germline V CDR1 and CDR2: SNHLY, FYNNEI. CDR3 nucleotide sequence: TGTGCCAGCAGAACTAGCGGGGGGACCTGGAGCGGGGCCAACGTCCTGACTTTC. This translates into CASRTSGGTWSGANVLTF. Full variable domain (remainder filled in from reference TRBV2 and TRBJ2-6): EPEVTQTPSHQVTQMGQEVILRCVPISNHLYFYWYRQILGQKVEFLVSFYNNEISEKSEIFDDQFSVERPDGSNFTLKIRSTKLEDSAMYFCASRTSGGTWSGANVLTFGAGSRLTVL.

The V and J genes are TRBV5-1 and TRBJ1-1; no clear D. CDR3 length: 15 amino acids. From germline, CDR1 is SGHRS and CDR2 YFSETQ. Trimming cost V 2 bases and J 0 bases, with 11 bases left between them. CDR3 protein: CASSFLGSLNTEAFF. DNA of the CDR3: TGCGCCAGCAGCTTCCTGGGCAGCTTGAACACTGAAGCTTTCTTT.

The chain's CDR3 is CASSARIVGQLQDGYTF. The CDR3 DNA is TGTGCCAGCAGCGCGAGGATTGTGGGACAACTTCAGGATGGCTACACCTTC. The rearrangement links TRBV27 to TRBJ1-2; D might be TRBD1 (6 bases). Between the trimmed V and J ends, which lost 6 bases and 6 bases, there was a span of 26 bases. CDR1 MNHEY and CDR2 SMNVEV come from the germline V gene (reference sequence). This CDR3 has 17 residues.

This clone appeared once. The chain has TRBV5-1 and TRBJ2-7; 10 bases are shared with TRBD1. This CDR3 has 13 residues. The trim removed 6 bases at V and 4 bases at J, leaving 4 bases unmatched. In germline, CDR1 is SGHRS, CDR2 YFSETQ. CDR3 sequence reads: CASKPGQGYEQYF. The CDR3 DNA reads TGCGCCAGCAAACCGGGACAGGGGTACGAGCAGTACTTC.

The CDR3, as DNA: TGTGCCAGCAGTGAACAGGGAAGTATCACTGAAGCTTTCTTT. Its protein product is CASSEQGSITEAFF. This chain links TRBV2 with TRBJ1-1; tentative D call: TRBD1 (5 bases). This CDR3 has 14 residues. V was trimmed by 2 bases and J by 4 bases, leaving 11 bases between them. In germline, CDR1 is SNHLY, CDR2 FYNNEI.

The chain recombines TRBV5-1 with TRBJ1-2, with a weak D call TRBD1 (6 bases). CDR3 length: 16 residues. In germline, CDR1 is SGHRS, CDR2 YFSETQ. Trimming stripped 0 bases from V and 0 bases from J, with 12 bases between. The CDR3 loop is CASSLDGQTSNYGYTF. In DNA form, the CDR3 reads TGCGCCAGCAGCTTGGACGGACAGACCTCTAACTATGGCTACACCTTC.

The rearrangement uses TRBV7-8 and TRBJ2-5; D is possibly TRBD1 (5 bases). From germline, CDR1 is SGHVS and CDR2 FQNEAQ. Trimming took 5 bases from V and 0 from J, leaving 10 bases between them. There are 14 residues in the CDR3. The CDR3 DNA sequence: TGTGCCAGCAGCCACCGCAGGGACCAAGAGACCCAGTACTTC. It yields the protein CASSHRRDQETQYF. Combining the CDR3 with reference TRBV7-8 and TRBJ2-5 gives the whole variable domain GAGVSQSPRYKVAKRGQDVALRCDPISGHVSLFWYQQALGQGPEFLTYFQNEAQLDKSGLPSDRFFAERPEGSVSTLKIQRTQQEDSAVYLCASSHRRDQETQYFGPGTRLLVL.